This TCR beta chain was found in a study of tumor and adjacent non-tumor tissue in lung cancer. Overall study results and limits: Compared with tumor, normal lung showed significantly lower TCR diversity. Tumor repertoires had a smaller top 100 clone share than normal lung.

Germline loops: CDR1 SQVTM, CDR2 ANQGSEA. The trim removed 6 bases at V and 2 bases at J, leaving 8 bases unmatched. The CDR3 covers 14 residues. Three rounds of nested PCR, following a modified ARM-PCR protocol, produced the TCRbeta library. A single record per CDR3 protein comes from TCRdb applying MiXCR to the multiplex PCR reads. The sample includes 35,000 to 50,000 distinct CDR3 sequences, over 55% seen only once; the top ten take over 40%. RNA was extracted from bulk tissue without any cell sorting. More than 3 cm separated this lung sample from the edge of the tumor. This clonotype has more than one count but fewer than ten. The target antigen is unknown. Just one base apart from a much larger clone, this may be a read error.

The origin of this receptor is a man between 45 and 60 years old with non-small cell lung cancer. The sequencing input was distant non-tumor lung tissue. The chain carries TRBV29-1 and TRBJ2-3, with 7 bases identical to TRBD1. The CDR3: CSVLGQPNTDTQYF. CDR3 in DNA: TGCAGCGTGCTGGGACAGCCAAACACAGATACGCAGTATTTT.